The clone carrying this T cell receptor (beta chain) came up many times. Its cognate antigen is unknown. The data were taken from a study of T-cell reconstitution after alpha-beta-depleted transplantation in children. Germline V gene data show CDR1 as MNHEY and CDR2 as SVGAGI. V dropped 0 bases and J dropped 5 bases, with 10 bases sitting between them. The CDR3 consists of 14 residues. Preparation of the TCRbeta library involved a method that used unique molecular identifiers. From the PCR reads, TCRdb called clonotypes with MiXCR, one entry per CDR3 protein. The sample includes 600,000 to 700,000 distinct CDR3 sequences, around 12% of them seen just once. Whole-study results and caveats: Surviving thymic progenitors and recipient T cells were the source of high TCRbeta diversity at day 60 in some patients. Several hundred graft clones that had expanded were reportedly the source of alpha-beta T cells about two months after transplant. A year had passed since transplant, and T-cell counts and diversity by then came mostly from newly produced T cells.

This receptor was identified in a girl aged 2 to 10 with congenital amegakaryocytic thrombocytopenia, due to receive a stem cell transplant. The material was PBMCs, obtained before TCRalphabeta/CD19-depleted stem cell transplant. The rearrangement uses TRBV6-5 and TRBJ1-1, with D hard to call. The CDR3 spells CASSYSVGYTEAFF. The CDR3 nucleotides are TGTGCCAGCAGTTACTCAGTGGGGTATACTGAAGCTTTCTTT.